A single sample gave rise to the 21 T cell receptor beta chains below, sequenced in a study of CD8+ T cells in alopecia areata. The treatment here: oral pan-JAK inhibitor, 5-10 mg twice daily. Extracted RNA was reverse transcribed, and the resulting cDNA served as sequencing template. Sequenced by immunoSEQ multiplex PCR; TCRdb stores in-frame clones only, minus some. The repertoire holds more than 150,000 clones, with about half as singletons. The source material was CD8+ T cells sorted from blood, sampled around week 53, from a patient treated with tofacitinib. These receptors were obtained from a human donor with alopecia areata.

The V call is TRBV29-1, the J call TRBJ2-7; D call uncertain. The germline V and J ends were trimmed by 2 bases and 7 bases, with 9 bases remaining between them. Germline V gene data show CDR1 as SQVTM and CDR2 as ANQGSEA. The CDR3 has 11 residues. The CDR3 protein is CSVESLEEQYF. The CDR3 nucleotides are TGCAGCGTTGAAAGTCTGGAAGAGCAGTACTTC.

The rearrangement joins TRBV5-1 to TRBJ2-5, with D perhaps matching TRBD1 (6 bases). Germline CDR1 reads SGHRS; CDR2 reads YFSETQ. This CDR3 contains 14 residues. Between the trimmed V and J ends, which lost 0 bases and 2 bases, there was a span of 8 bases. The CDR3 is CASSLEQGQETQYF. CDR3 DNA sequence: TGCGCCAGCAGCTTGGAACAGGGACAAGAGACCCAGTACTTC.

This clone was seen a few times. The chain has TRBV27 and TRBJ2-3, with a tentative D call TRBD1 (5 bases). The CDR3 extends over 16 amino acids. Trimming shortened V by 4 bases and J by 4 bases, and 18 bases separated the two germline ends. The germline V gene has CDR1 MNHEY and CDR2 SMNVEV (reference sequence). The CDR3, as DNA: TGTGCCAGCAGTTCCCTAGGGGCCGCGCTACCAGATACGCAGTATTTT. Translated, it gives CASSSLGAALPDTQYF.

This clone was seen once. The rearrangement uses TRBV5-6 and TRBJ2-2; 8 positions agree with TRBD1. The CDR3 runs 17 residues. In germline, CDR1 is SGHDT, CDR2 YYEEEE. The V and J ends lost 4 bases and 5 bases, in that order; junction bases with no gene match: 13. The CDR3 here is CASSPLFGTGYTGELFF. The CDR3 region has the DNA TGTGCCAGCAGCCCTCTGTTTGGGACAGGTTATACCGGGGAGCTGTTTTTT.

V and J are TRBV13 and TRBJ1-3; no firm D call. CDR3 length: 16 residues. Germline-derived CDR1 and CDR2 are PRHDT and FYEKMQ (reference sequence). Trimming pared 5 bases from V and 4 bases from J, leaving 18 bases between. CDR3 residues: CASSAPQPKSGNTIYF. CDR3 coding DNA: TGTGCCAGCAGCGCTCCTCAGCCGAAGTCGGGAAACACCATATATTTT.

This clone was found a few times. The V and J genes are TRBV5-6 and TRBJ2-4; the match to TRBD1 covers 10 bases. V lost 3 bases to trimming and J lost 7 bases; unmatched junction nucleotides: 4. Germline loops: CDR1 SGHDT, CDR2 YYEEEE. The CDR3 runs 14 residues. The CDR3 protein is CASSYGTGENIQYF. The CDR3 DNA sequence: TGTGCCAGCAGCTACGGGACAGGGGAGAACATTCAGTACTTC.

The rearrangement uses TRBV6-6 and TRBJ1-1; the D gene is possibly TRBD1 (5 bases). CDR3 size: 12 residues. CDR1 and CDR2 from the germline V gene are MNHNY and SVGAGI (reference sequence). Trimming shortened V by 5 bases and J by 8 bases, and 12 bases separated the two germline ends. The CDR3, as DNA: TGTGCCAGCAGTCGGGGGGGATCCGAAGCTTTCTTT. This translates into CASSRGGSEAFF.

In regard to this clone: Within the sample, other DNA sequences also encode this same CDR3. V is TRBV2 and J is TRBJ2-5, with D unresolved. The CDR3 length is 13 residues. Trimming removed 6 bases from V and 2 bases from J, with 10 bases in between. In germline, CDR1 is SNHLY, CDR2 FYNNEI. In nucleotides, the CDR3 is TGTGCCAGCAGGAACACGGAGCAAGAGACCCAGTACTTC. The encoded protein is CASRNTEQETQYF. The full variable domain, with the rest looked up from reference TRBV2 and TRBJ2-5, is EPEVTQTPSHQVTQMGQEVILRCVPISNHLYFYWYRQILGQKVEFLVSFYNNEISEKSEIFDDQFSVERPDGSNFTLKIRSTKLEDSAMYFCASRNTEQETQYFGPGTRLLVL.

The rearrangement uses TRBV4-3 and TRBJ2-1, with D uncertain. Trimming took 0 bases from V and 9 from J, leaving 6 bases between them. CDR3 length: 12 amino acids. CDR1 is LGHNA and CDR2 is YSLEER in the germline V gene. The CDR3 sequence is CASSQDGFEQFF. CDR3 coding DNA: TGCGCCAGCAGCCAAGATGGATTTGAGCAGTTCTTC.

This chain connects TRBV29-1 to TRBJ1-2, with D unclear. Trimming cost V 2 bases and J 4 bases, with 8 bases left between them. From germline, CDR1 is SQVTM and CDR2 ANQGSEA. This CDR3 has 12 residues. CDR3 amino acids: CSVEMVVYGYTF. CDR3 bases: TGCAGCGTTGAAATGGTGGTCTATGGCTACACCTTC.

The CDR3 here is CASSFATGGKAEAFF. CDR3 nucleotides: TGTGCCAGCAGCTTCGCGACAGGGGGCAAGGCTGAAGCTTTCTTT. V usage is TRBV7-9 and J usage is TRBJ1-1; 10 bases match TRBD1. This CDR3 comprises 15 residues. In germline, CDR1 is SEHNR, CDR2 FQNEAQ (reference sequence). Trimming took 3 bases from V and 6 from J; bases not matched to a gene: 7. The whole variable domain, filled in from reference TRBV7-9 and TRBJ1-1, reads DTGVSQNPRHKITKRGQNVTFRCDPISEHNRLYWYRQTLGQGPEFLTYFQNEAQLEKSRLLSDRFSAERPKGSFSTLEIQRTEQGDSAMYLCASSFATGGKAEAFFGQGTRLTVV.

CDR3 in DNA: TGTGCCAGCAGCCCAAAAAATTCACCCCTCCACTTT. This gives the protein CASSPKNSPLHF. The chain uses TRBV6-5 and TRBJ1-6; D is uncertain. From germline, CDR1 is MNHEY and CDR2 SVGAGI. The CDR3 is 12 residues long. Trimming shortened V by 6 bases and J by 7 bases, and 7 bases separated the two germline ends.

This clone was seen only a few times. The V call is TRBV2, the J call TRBJ1-6; D is unclear. From germline, CDR1 is SNHLY and CDR2 FYNNEI. The CDR3 has 17 residues. Trimming took off 3 bases at V and 9 bases at J, with 21 bases between the two ends. CDR3 sequence reads: CASSELIGIGVGSPLHF. The CDR3 DNA sequence: TGTGCCAGCAGTGAGTTAATAGGAATCGGTGTGGGTTCACCCCTCCACTTT.

The chain recombines TRBV29-1 with TRBJ1-1; D not certain. The CDR3 runs 16 residues. Trimming stripped 7 bases from V and 1 base from J, with 22 bases between. Germline V gives CDR1 SQVTM, CDR2 ANQGSEA. CDR3 coding DNA: TGCAGCGCGGGATGGGTTCTCGAGGGATGGAACACTGAAGCTTTCTTT. Protein sequence: CSAGWVLEGWNTEAFF.

The V call is TRBV6-1, the J call TRBJ2-3; 14 bases fit TRBD2. In germline, CDR1 is MNHNS, CDR2 SASEGT. V lost 8 bases to trimming and J lost 6 bases; unmatched junction nucleotides: 7. The CDR3 sequence is 15 residues long. The CDR3 DNA reads as TGTGCCAGCCAGACTAGCGGGGGGGTTATTGATACGCAGTATTTT. As protein: CASQTSGGVIDTQYF.

This chain joins TRBV30 and TRBJ2-5, with TRBD1 matching over 7 bases. This CDR3 is 15 amino acids long. Germline values: CDR1 GTSNPN, CDR2 SVGIG (reference sequence). V lost 3 bases, J lost 4 bases, and 11 bases stayed unmatched. The CDR3 region has the DNA TGTGCCTGGAGCCTCGAAGGGGGCACGGGAGAGACCCAGTACTTC. Translating it yields CAWSLEGGTGETQYF.

The chain joins TRBV27 to TRBJ1-5; D is undetermined. The ends were cut back, 8 bases at V and 3 bases at J, with 11 bases in the middle. This CDR3 has 13 residues. CDR1 is MNHEY, CDR2 SMNVEV, per germline (reference sequence). DNA for the CDR3: TGTGCCAGCTGGCCCGGTCACAATCAGCCCCAGCATTTT. This gives the protein CASWPGHNQPQHF.

This rearrangement joins TRBV27 to TRBJ1-2; 8 positions match TRBD1. The CDR3 is 15 amino acids. The trim removed 5 bases at V and 0 bases at J, leaving 5 bases unmatched. Per the germline V gene, CDR1 is MNHEY and CDR2 is SMNVEV (reference sequence). Here the CDR3 reads CASSPGTGSNYGYTF. In DNA, the CDR3 is TGTGCCAGCAGTCCCGGGACAGGCTCTAACTATGGCTACACCTTC.

The chain joins TRBV5-1 to TRBJ1-1, with D possibly matching TRBD1 (5 bases). This CDR3 is built from 15 residues. V was clipped by 3 bases and J by 1 base, with 13 bases between them. From germline, CDR1 is SGHRS and CDR2 YFSETQ. The CDR3 here is CASSWRDGKNTEAFF. In DNA, the CDR3 is TGCGCCAGCAGCTGGCGGGACGGGAAGAACACTGAAGCTTTCTTT.

The genes are TRBV2 and TRBJ2-3, with 11 nucleotides matching TRBD2. The CDR3 has 15 amino acids. The V gene end was trimmed by 9 bases and the J gene end by 6 bases; junction bases not matched to a gene: 11. CDR1 and CDR2 (germline): SNHLY, FYNNEI. CDR3 sequence: CARLSGGATSDTQYF. DNA of the CDR3: TGTGCCAGGCTTAGCGGGGGGGCCACCAGCGATACGCAGTATTTT.

V is TRBV30 and J is TRBJ1-1; maybe TRBD1 (5 bases). The CDR3 is made up of 12 amino acids. Per the germline V gene, CDR1 is GTSNPN and CDR2 is SVGIG (reference sequence). The V end lost 5 bases, the J end lost 6 bases, and 13 bases lay between the germline ends. The CDR3 loop reads CAWGPGESEAFF. The CDR3 coding sequence is TGTGCCTGGGGCCCGGGGGAATCTGAAGCTTTCTTT.